This T cell receptor beta chain originates from a study of response to subunit inactivated influenza vaccine (dated by TCRdb to 2016 to 2019). General notes on the study: Deep quantitative profiling of the T cell receptor repertoire was used in the study to follow responses to a trivalent subunit inactivated influenza vaccine. Study-wide conclusions, independent of this receptor: The authors proposed that each seasonal influenza vaccination may bring in only a limited number of new T cells.

This clonotype has ten or more counts. The clone's antigen remains unknown. Per-nucleotide qualities are absent, and no much larger clonotype sits a single base away. Trimming costs V 4 bases and J 7 bases, and their ends lie 7 bases apart. From cysteine to phenylalanine, the CDR3 is 11 amino acids long. Of all the DNA, just the CDR3 is kept, 33 bases in frame from base 1. Libraries came from RT-PCR. Sequencing relied on an Illumina HiSeq 2500. The raw public data were reprocessed by TCRdb itself: fastp quality trimming at Q25, MiXCR clonotype calling, in-frame beta chains only. Merged by CDR3 protein, the rows form single entries marked with the most common genes and DNA. The sample table contains hundreds of thousands of distinct CDR3 sequences; only one count was recorded for roughly 13% of them. Less than 7% of the sample lies in the top ten.

Here the sequenced sample was PBMCs from blood, taken 14 to 15 days before vaccination. The origin of this receptor is a man between 45 and 60 years old who received an inactivated influenza vaccine. Donor details come from another sample of the same person, matched by shared clones. The V and J segments used are TRBV12-3 or TRBV12-4 and TRBJ2-5; possibly the D gene is TRBD2, per 5 matching bases. The bases read TGTGCCAGCAGTTCAGGAGGGACCCAGTACTTC. Its protein reads: CASSSGGTQYF.